One and the same sample provided the 11 T cell receptor beta chains below, sequenced in a study of blood T cell repertoires in COVID-19. The table came from immunoSEQ multiplex PCR; TCRdb's copy has only in-frame clones and leaves some out. The table shows about 65,000 clones, with approximately 93% occurring only once. Sequenced material: peripheral blood. Receptors originate from a man aged 65 to 85 with active COVID-19.

The V gene is TRBV6-4, the J gene TRBJ2-3, with TRBD2 identical over 13 bases. The germline V gene has CDR1 MRHNA and CDR2 SNTAGT. The CDR3 runs 16 residues. The J segment lost 3 bases and the V segment lost 6 bases, leaving 6 bases of the junction unmatched. CDR3 sequence reads: CASSPTSGGATDTQYF. CDR3 DNA sequence: TGTGCCAGCAGCCCAACTAGCGGGGGGGCTACAGATACGCAGTATTTT.

This clone came up once. This chain uses TRBV7-8 with TRBJ2-1; D ambiguous. Germline assignment: CDR1 SGHVS and CDR2 FQNEAQ. This CDR3 has 14 residues. Trimming shortened V by 2 bases and J by 1 base, and 6 bases separated the two germline ends. The CDR3 bases are TGTGCCAGCAGCTTACGTTTTTCCTACAATGAGCAGTTCTTC. Its translation: CASSLRFSYNEQFF.

This clone occurred a few times. The germline gene is not matched at one end of the junction; a read error may be the cause. The J gene is TRBJ1-4, the V gene TRBV11-3, with TRBD1 matching over 8 bases. The germline CDR1 and CDR2 sequences are SGHNT and YENEEA. This CDR3 has 12 amino acids. For the CDR3, the DNA is TGTGCCAGCAGCGTAGGCCCGGGACAGGCAGATTTT. Translation gives CASSVGPGQADF.

This clone was seen a few times. V and J are TRBV10-1 and TRBJ2-7; 8 bases are a match to TRBD1. Per germline, CDR1 WNHNN and CDR2 SYGVQD (reference sequence). The length of the CDR3 is 16 residues. V lost 6 bases, J lost 3 bases, and 13 bases stayed unmatched. CDR3 nucleotides: TGCGCCAGCAGGAGTGTCTGGACAGGGTTGTTCTACGAGCAGTACGTC. This encodes CASRSVWTGLFYEQYV.

The V call is TRBV3-1 (or the pseudogene TRBV3-2), the J call TRBJ2-5, with D unresolved. CDR1 and CDR2 from the germline V gene are LGHDT and YNNKEL (reference sequence). This CDR3 spans 15 amino acids. The V end lost 1 base, the J end lost 2 bases, and 11 bases lay between the germline ends. For the CDR3, the DNA is TGTGCCAGCAGCCAAGGTTTTGTCTTTCAAGAGACCCAGTACTTC. Translated, it gives CASSQGFVFQETQYF.

CDR3 sequence (DNA): TGTGCCAGTAATCCGTGGGAGGGTGCAGATACGCAGTATTTT. Translation gives CASNPWEGADTQYF. J is TRBJ2-3 and V is TRBV19; 7 nucleotides agree with TRBD2. Germline V gene data show CDR1 as LNHDA and CDR2 as SQIVND (reference sequence). The CDR3 sequence is 14 residues long. With V trimmed by 7 bases and J by 4 bases, 8 bases remained unmatched.

The DNA for the CDR3 is TGTGCCAGCAGCAAAGGACAGGGGAACACTGAAGCTTTCTTT. It specifies CASSKGQGNTEAFF. The rearrangement uses TRBV7-9 and TRBJ1-1; TRBD1 aligns across 8 bases. Germline CDR1 SEHNR, CDR2 FQNEAQ (reference sequence). CDR3 length: 14 amino acids. V was pared by 5 bases and J by 1 base, with 3 bases of the junction left unmatched.

This chain connects TRBV28 to TRBJ1-2; 8 bases map to TRBD1. CDR1 is MDHEN and CDR2 is SYDVKM in the germline V gene. This CDR3 is built from 15 residues. The trim removed 4 bases at V and 5 bases at J, leaving 9 bases unmatched. CDR3 sequence (DNA): TGTGCCAGCAGTTCACCACGGACAGGGAAGTATGGCTACACCTTC. Protein: CASSSPRTGKYGYTF.

The rearrangement links TRBV19 to TRBJ1-4, with 8 bases identical to TRBD1. The germline CDR1 and CDR2 sequences are LNHDA and SQIVND (reference sequence). This CDR3 is 13 amino acids long. The V gene end was trimmed by 10 bases and the J gene end by 8 bases; junction bases not matched to a gene: 9. Written as DNA, the CDR3 is TGTGCCACCAGGGGGCCACGAAGGGAAAAACTGTTTTTT. Translated: CATRGPRREKLFF.

The V gene is TRBV18, the J gene TRBJ1-3; D unclear. Per the germline V gene, CDR1 is KGHSH and CDR2 is LQKENI. V lost 5 bases, J lost 0 bases, and 14 bases lay in between. The CDR3 spans 16 residues. CDR3 region: CASSTAVIDSGNTIYF. The CDR3 DNA is TGTGCCAGCTCAACGGCGGTAATAGACTCTGGAAACACCATATATTTT.

This clone was seen a single time. This chain connects TRBV21-1 to TRBJ2-1; TRBD2 is the table's D call and was not checked against the DNA. TRBV21-1 is marked as a pseudogene. This CDR3 contains 20 residues. The CDR3 reads CASSKRLLAGDRPSYNEQFF. The CDR3 DNA follows: TGTGCCAGCAGCAAACGTCTACTAGCGGGGGATAGACCCTCCTACAATGAGCAGTTCTTC.